Shown below are 8 T cell receptor beta chains from a single sample sequenced in a study of beta chain features in type 1 diabetes. The entirety of the isolated RNA underwent reverse transcription, so expressed TCRB transcripts were sequenced. The protocol was immunoSEQ multiplex PCR, while the TCRdb copy is restricted to in-frame clones and leaves out a portion. The table records 810,000 or so clones, roughly 15% of them present only once. What was sequenced was naive CD4+ T cells from blood. All receptors derive from a woman aged 18 to 35 in good health.

This clone was seen repeatedly, ten times or more. The chain links TRBV18 to TRBJ2-1, with a weak D call TRBD2 (5 bases). The ends were cut back, 7 bases at V and 0 bases at J, with 19 bases in the middle. The CDR3 loop spans 17 amino acids. Germline CDR1 is KGHSH and CDR2 is LQKENI. The chain's CDR3 is CASCTLPAGLSYNEQFF. The CDR3, as DNA: TGTGCCAGCTGTACCTTGCCGGCGGGCCTCTCCTACAATGAGCAGTTCTTC.

The gene calls are TRBV5-4 and TRBJ2-2; 8 bases map to TRBD1. The germline gives CDR1 SGHNT, CDR2 YYREEE (reference sequence). J was trimmed by 1 base and V by 4 bases; bases with no gene match: 6. The CDR3 extends over 16 amino acids. CDR3 sequence reads: CASSNLGQGNTGELFF. CDR3 sequence (DNA): TGTGCCAGCAGCAATTTAGGACAGGGGAACACCGGGGAGCTGTTTTTT.

In this sample, this clone turned up a few times. The CDR3 DNA follows: TGTGCCAGCAGTTACGACAGGGTAGCTCACGAGCAGTACTTC. Protein sequence: CASSYDRVAHEQYF. V is TRBV6-5 and J is TRBJ2-7, with 7 nucleotides matching TRBD1. Germline CDR1 and CDR2: MNHEY and SVGAGI. The CDR3 consists of 14 residues. After removal of 2 bases from V and 5 bases from J, the junction contained 6 bases not matched to a gene.

This clone was seen only a few times. This sequence joins TRBV19 and TRBJ2-1; 8 nucleotides align to TRBD2. Germline V lookup: CDR1 LNHDA, CDR2 SQIVND (reference sequence). The V and J ends lost 6 bases and 2 bases, in that order; junction bases with no gene match: 6. This CDR3 is 15 amino acids long. The CDR3 DNA sequence: TGTGCCAGTAGGCGGAGCGGGAGTCCCTACAATGAGCAGTTCTTC. This codes for CASRRSGSPYNEQFF. Full variable domain (outside the CDR3, taken from reference TRBV19 and TRBJ2-1): DGGITQSPKYLFRKEGQNVTLSCEQNLNHDAMYWYRQDPGQGLRLIYYSQIVNDFQKGDIAEGYSVSREKKESFPLTVTSAQKNPTAFYLCASRRSGSPYNEQFFGPGTRLTVL.

This clone was seen more than once but under ten times. The CDR3 nucleotides are TGTGCCAGCAGCGTAGGGGGACTAGCGGTGCCTCTGGGCGAGCAGTTCTTC. It specifies CASSVGGLAVPLGEQFF. The chain is built from TRBV9 and TRBJ2-1; 11 bases align to TRBD2. Germline-derived CDR1 and CDR2 are SGDLS and YYNGEE. Trimming cost V 0 bases and J 10 bases; bases outside gene matches: 12. This CDR3 spans 17 amino acids.

The chain carries TRBV27 and TRBJ2-6; D is unresolved. CDR3 size: 16 residues. V was shortened by 3 bases and J by 2 bases, with 11 bases between the two germline ends. CDR1 is MNHEY, CDR2 SMNVEV, per germline (reference sequence). The CDR3 region has the DNA TGTGCCAGCAGTTTTGTAGGGCACCCTGGGGCCAACGTCCTGACTTTC. It encodes CASSFVGHPGANVLTF.

V and J are TRBV5-4 and TRBJ1-2, with 10 bases fitting TRBD1. The CDR3 length is 17 residues. Unmatched junction bases numbered 9, after V lost 0 bases and J lost 4 bases. The V gene's germline CDR1 is SGHNT and CDR2 YYREEE (reference sequence). The CDR3 is CASSLGDSTGGIYGYTF. The CDR3, as DNA: TGTGCCAGCAGCTTGGGGGACTCGACAGGGGGCATCTATGGCTACACCTTC. Full variable domain (remainder filled in from reference TRBV5-4 and TRBJ1-2): ETGVTQSPTHLIKTRGQQVTLRCSSQSGHNTVSWYQQALGQGPQFIFQYYREEENGRGNFPPRFSGLQFPNYSSELNVNALELDDSALYLCASSLGDSTGGIYGYTFGSGTRLTVV.

The genes are TRBV9 and TRBJ1-2, with D unresolved. This CDR3 is 14 amino acids long. In germline, CDR1 is SGDLS, CDR2 YYNGEE. V lost 0 bases to trimming and J lost 5 bases, with 11 bases between them. CDR3 region: CASSVGSQAYGYTF. Here the CDR3 DNA reads TGTGCCAGCAGCGTAGGTAGTCAGGCGTATGGCTACACCTTC.